This TCR beta chain was captured in a study of T cells in Graves' hyperthyroidism and ophthalmopathy. Study-level results: Before onset, by a median of approximately 6.8 months, the model predicted ophthalmopathy.

This CDR3 is built from 13 residues. From germline, CDR1 is MNHNS and CDR2 SASEGT. Regions amplified from RNA transcripts were the TCR beta CDR3 regions. The HTBI primer set was used in a first-round RT-PCR of the TCR CDR3. One entry per CDR3 protein, called by TCRdb with MiXCR from the multiplex PCR reads. The sample includes some 550,000 distinct CDR3 sequences, about 20% of them seen just once. About this clonotype itself: Its antigen remains unidentified. Compared with germline, one end of the junction differs, possibly owing to a read error.

Sequencing used blood. The V and J genes are TRBV6-1 and TRBJ1-2; no reliable D call. This clonotype was sampled from a man between 18 and 29 years old with Graves' hyperthyroidism. The chain's CDR3 is CTSSVDGPIRYTF. DNA of the CDR3: TGTACCAGCAGTGTCGACGGTCCTATTAGGTACACCTTC.